Below, 10 T cell receptor beta chains from the same sample are listed, as sequenced in a study of shared clonotypes between healthy human individuals. Sequenced by immunoSEQ multiplex PCR; TCRdb stores in-frame clones only, minus some. This table holds millions of clones, roughly 93% found once. Sequences were obtained from naive CD4+ T cells from PBMCs. Subset of the sample: CD45RA+ positively selected. The receptors were gathered from a man aged 18 to 30 in good health. Some clones in this sample may be carry-over from other donors' samples.

V and J are TRBV28 and TRBJ1-5; D unresolved. Germline V CDR1 and CDR2: MDHEN, SYDVKM. V was shortened by 1 base and J by 4 bases, with 20 bases between the two germline ends. The CDR3 is 18 amino acids. The CDR3 sequence is CASSLYRGPAYENQPQHF. The CDR3 DNA reads as TGTGCCAGCAGTTTATACCGAGGGCCTGCTTACGAAAATCAGCCCCAGCATTTT.

This rearrangement joins TRBV5-6 to TRBJ2-7; TRBD2 matches 13 bases. V was pared by 3 bases and J by 3 bases, with 3 bases of the junction left unmatched. The CDR3 length is 15 residues. Germline values: CDR1 SGHDT, CDR2 YYEEEE. The CDR3 region has the DNA TGTGCCAGCAGCTGGGGGACTAGCGGGAACTACGAGCAGTACTTC. Its protein is CASSWGTSGNYEQYF.

This chain connects TRBV28 to TRBJ1-5; tentative D call: TRBD1 (6 bases). Germline V gene data show CDR1 as MDHEN and CDR2 as SYDVKM. CDR3 length: 15 amino acids. V lost 1 base and J lost 6, with 13 bases in between. The CDR3: CASSLSGAGAQPQHF. As DNA, the CDR3 is TGTGCCAGCAGTTTATCAGGGGCCGGGGCTCAGCCCCAGCATTTT.

The chain has TRBV7-9 and TRBJ2-3; 7 bases are a match to TRBD2. CDR1 and CDR2 (germline): SEHNR, FQNEAQ (reference sequence). V gave up 1 base and J gave up 0 bases; unmatched junction bases: 7. The CDR3 totals 17 residues. The CDR3 reads CASSLGAWRGSTDTQYF. The CDR3 DNA reads as TGTGCCAGCAGCTTAGGCGCATGGCGGGGGAGCACAGATACGCAGTATTTT. The whole variable domain, filled in from reference TRBV7-9 and TRBJ2-3, reads DTGVSQNPRHKITKRGQNVTFRCDPISEHNRLYWYRQTLGQGPEFLTYFQNEAQLEKSRLLSDRFSAERPKGSFSTLEIQRTEQGDSAMYLCASSLGAWRGSTDTQYFGPGTRLTVL.

The chain uses TRBV15 and TRBJ2-7; TRBD2 is a possible D gene (6 bases). CDR1 is LNHNV and CDR2 is YYDKDF in the germline V gene (reference sequence). This CDR3 is 16 amino acids long. V lost 1 base and J 7 bases, leaving 20 bases between the germline ends. The CDR3 nucleotides are TGTGCCACCAGCAGAGGCGGAGCGGAGGGCCTTCGGGAGCAGTACTTC. Protein sequence: CATSRGGAEGLREQYF. The entire variable domain, with the rest obtained from reference TRBV15 and TRBJ2-7, is as follows: DAMVIQNPRYQVTQFGKPVTLSCSQTLNHNVMYWYQQKSSQAPKLLFHYYDKDFNNEADTPDNFQSRRPNTSFCFLDIRSPGLGDTAMYLCATSRGGAEGLREQYFGPGTRLTVT.

This clone was picked up one time. This chain joins TRBV19 and TRBJ1-2, with a tentative D call TRBD1 (5 bases). The V gene's germline CDR1 is LNHDA and CDR2 SQIVND (reference sequence). The CDR3 runs 16 residues. The V end lost 7 bases, the J end lost 2 bases, and 20 bases lay between the germline ends. The CDR3, as DNA: TGTGCCAGTAACCGGGGCCTCGGGATGGGAAACTATGGCTACACCTTC. The encoded protein is CASNRGLGMGNYGYTF.

The CDR3 is CASSHSTGASYEQYF. The CDR3 nucleotides are TGTGCCAGCAGCCACTCGACAGGGGCCTCCTACGAGCAGTACTTC. The chain combines TRBV28 with TRBJ2-7, with 8 bases identical to TRBD1. The CDR3 length is 15 residues. J lost 0 bases, V lost 6 bases, and 7 bases had no gene match. CDR1 is MDHEN, CDR2 SYDVKM, per germline.

The chain uses TRBV15 and TRBJ1-3; D gene uncertain. Trimming removed 0 bases at V and 3 bases at J, with 6 bases between. CDR3 length equals 14 residues. CDR1 LNHNV and CDR2 YYDKDF come from the germline V gene (reference sequence). The DNA of the CDR3 is TGTGCCACCAGCAGAGATTATGTTGGAAACACCATATATTTT. Amino acid sequence: CATSRDYVGNTIYF.

The rearrangement joins TRBV29-1 to TRBJ1-1, with D unresolved. This CDR3 is 12 amino acids long. Germline CDR1 reads SQVTM; CDR2 reads ANQGSEA. Trimming removed 5 bases from V and 1 base from J, with 8 bases in between. For the CDR3, the DNA is TGCAGCGTTCGAGAGGGGAACACTGAAGCTTTCTTT. Translation: CSVREGNTEAFF. Full variable domain (rest looked up from reference TRBV29-1 and TRBJ1-1): SAVISQKPSRDICQRGTSLTIQCQVDSQVTMMFWYRQQPGQSLTLIATANQGSEATYESGFVIDKFPISRPNLTFSTLTVSNMSPEDSSIYLCSVREGNTEAFFGQGTRLTVV.

The gene calls are TRBV10-1 and TRBJ2-2, with D tentatively TRBD1 (5 bases). V lost 3 bases, J lost 0 bases, and 17 bases lay in between. Germline V gene lookup returns CDR1 WNHNN and CDR2 SYGVQD (reference sequence). This CDR3 is built from 18 residues. CDR3 sequence: CASSEGDKIHANTGELFF. For the CDR3, the DNA is TGCGCCAGCAGTGAAGGGGATAAAATACATGCGAACACCGGGGAGCTGTTTTTT.